This TCR beta chain was found in a study of blood T cell repertoires in COVID-19. Overall study: The cDNA or gDNA used as material had been derived from T cells, B-cell-depleted T cells, or PBMCs.

V dropped 5 bases and J dropped 0 bases, with 16 bases sitting between them. CDR1 is KGHDR, CDR2 SFDVKD, per germline. CDR3 length: 17 residues. Sequencing used immunoSEQ multiplex PCR; TCRdb keeps in-frame clones, though not all of them. Of 140,000 or so clones in the sample, almost 85% were seen once. The sequencing input was peripheral blood. This TCR came from a man between 45 and 60 years old with acute or convalescent COVID-19. The chain has TRBV24-1 and TRBJ2-1, with D perhaps TRBD2 (6 bases). The CDR3 DNA sequence: TGTGCCACCAGTGGCAGAGGGGCGGGATCCTCCTACAATGAGCAGTTCTTC. Protein product: CATSGRGAGSSYNEQFF.